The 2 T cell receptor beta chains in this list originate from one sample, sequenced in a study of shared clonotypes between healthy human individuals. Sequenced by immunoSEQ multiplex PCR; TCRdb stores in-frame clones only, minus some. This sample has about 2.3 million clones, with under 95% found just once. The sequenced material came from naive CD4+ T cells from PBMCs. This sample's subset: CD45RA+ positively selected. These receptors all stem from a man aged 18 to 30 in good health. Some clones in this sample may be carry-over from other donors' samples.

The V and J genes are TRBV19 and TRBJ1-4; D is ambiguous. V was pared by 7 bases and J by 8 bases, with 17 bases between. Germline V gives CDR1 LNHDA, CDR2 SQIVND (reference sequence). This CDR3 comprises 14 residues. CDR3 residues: CASKGFSSGEKLFF. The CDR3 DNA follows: TGTGCCAGTAAGGGCTTTTCGTCGGGAGAAAAACTGTTTTTT.

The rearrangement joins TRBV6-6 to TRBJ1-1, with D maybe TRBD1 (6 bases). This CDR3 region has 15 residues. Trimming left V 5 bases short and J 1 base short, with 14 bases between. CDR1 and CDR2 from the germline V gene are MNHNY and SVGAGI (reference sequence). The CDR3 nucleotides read TGTGCCAGCAGTCCCACAGGGTCCGGGAACACTGAAGCTTTCTTT. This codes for CASSPTGSGNTEAFF.